This T cell receptor beta chain was obtained from a study of neurological immune-mediated disorders. TCRdb ran MiXCR on the 5' RACE reads and lists one entry per CDR3 protein. The sample has fewer than 35,000 distinct CDR3 sequences, approximately 4.3% seen once. V gave up 3 bases and J gave up 6 bases; unmatched junction bases: 4. Germline CDR1 ENHRY, CDR2 SYGVKD. This CDR3 has 13 amino acids. This clonotype has only a few counts. Sequencing was performed on PBMCs. The chain carries TRBV10-3 and TRBJ1-2, with 7 bases identical to TRBD1. This TCR came from a young man in good health. The CDR3 loop reads CAISDQTGNGYTF. The CDR3 DNA reads as TGTGCCATCAGTGATCAGACAGGGAATGGCTACACCTTC.